This TCR beta chain was observed in a study of T cell responses to AZD1222 COVID-19 vaccine. Background on the study: Some second doses came at about 4 weeks and others at about 12 weeks; these were pooled. Study-wide results and limits: Vaccine-associated CD4 TCRs spanned spike, dominant at 160-218 and 743-854. Donors were mostly white British, more females; clonal diversity possibly underestimated.

The V gene's germline CDR1 is LNHDA and CDR2 SQIVND (reference sequence). V lost 3 bases and J lost 0, with 12 bases in between. This CDR3 region has 16 residues. Comments on this clone: Antigen unknown.

Repertoires were generated with immunoSEQ multiplex PCR, while TCRdb's copy carries only in-frame clones and drops some. The repertoire holds approximately 110,000 clones, with about nine tenths as singletons. The sequence derives from an adult in good health. The sample in question was peripheral blood, obtained on day 0 of AZD1222 vaccination. The rearrangement joins TRBV19 to TRBJ1-5; no firm D call. The CDR3 region is CASSMGSLYSNQPQHF. In DNA, the CDR3 is TGTGCCAGTAGTATGGGGAGCCTCTATAGCAATCAGCCCCAGCATTTT.